These 13 T cell receptor beta chains originate from one sample sequenced in a study of T cell responses to AZD1222 COVID-19 vaccine. The repertoire was sequenced with immunoSEQ multiplex PCR; TCRdb's copy has only in-frame clones and lacks some. The sample records about 94,000 clones, roughly 85% being singletons. The source was peripheral blood, collected 28 days after the second AZD1222 dose. All receptors derive from an adult who received the AZD1222 COVID-19 vaccine.

This chain uses TRBV6-1 with TRBJ2-1; weak D call: TRBD2 (6 bases). The CDR3 totals 13 residues. Between the trimmed V and J ends, which lost 7 bases and 6 bases, there was a span of 13 bases. Per germline, CDR1 MNHNS and CDR2 SASEGT. CDR3 sequence reads: CASTDSGVNEQFF. CDR3 sequence (DNA): TGTGCCAGCACCGATTCGGGGGTCAATGAGCAGTTCTTC.

J is TRBJ1-3 and V is TRBV7-2, with D unclear. Germline V gives CDR1 SGHTA, CDR2 FQGNSA. The CDR3 runs to 15 residues. V was trimmed by 0 bases and J by 0 bases, leaving 6 bases between them. The DNA for the CDR3 is TGTGCCAGCAGCTTAGCTTCCGGCTCTGGAAACACCATATATTTT. It codes for CASSLASGSGNTIYF.

V gene TRBV12-5 combines with J gene TRBJ1-1; 8 bases are a match to TRBD1. V was pared by 5 bases and J by 3 bases, with 8 bases of the junction left unmatched. This CDR3 is built from 15 residues. Germline CDR1 reads LGHNT; CDR2 reads FRNRAP. The CDR3 coding sequence is TGTGCTAGTGGTCTCCGACAGGGGAGGGACACTGAAGCTTTCTTT. It yields the protein CASGLRQGRDTEAFF.

The chain has TRBV6-5 and TRBJ2-2; the D is unclear. CDR3 length: 13 residues. CDR1 and CDR2 from the germline V gene are MNHEY and SVGAGI. Deletions cut 3 bases from V and 5 bases from J, with 7 bases between. CDR3 amino acids: CASSYYGTGELFF. CDR3 coding DNA: TGTGCCAGCAGTTATTATGGGACCGGGGAGCTGTTTTTT.

The chain links TRBV27 to TRBJ2-5; TRBD2 might be the D (6 bases). Germline CDR1 MNHEY, CDR2 SMNVEV (reference sequence). This CDR3 region has 13 residues. Trimming left V 1 base short and J 5 bases short, with 8 bases between. The CDR3 DNA reads TGTGCCAGCAGTTTATGGGGGAGGGAGACCCAGTACTTC. Protein: CASSLWGRETQYF.

The chain couples TRBV9 to TRBJ2-7; TRBD2 aligns across 8 bases. Unmatched junction bases numbered 13, after V lost 1 base and J lost 10 bases. Germline assignment: CDR1 SGDLS and CDR2 YYNGEE. The CDR3 runs 15 residues. CDR3 in amino acids: CASSVSLDSGETQYF. In nucleotides, the CDR3 is TGTGCCAGCAGCGTAAGCTTGGATAGCGGGGAGACTCAGTACTTC. Combining the CDR3 with reference TRBV9 and TRBJ2-7 gives the whole variable domain DSGVTQTPKHLITATGQRVTLRCSPRSGDLSVYWYQQSLDQGLQFLIQYYNGEERAKGNILERFSAQQFPDLHSELNLSSLELGDSALYFCASSVSLDSGETQYFGPGTRLTVT.

The rearrangement uses TRBV7-3 and TRBJ2-5, with 9 bases lining up with TRBD2. CDR3 length equals 15 residues. Germline lookup yields CDR1 SGHTA and CDR2 FQGTGA. The V and J ends lost 3 bases and 5 bases, in that order; junction bases with no gene match: 7. In DNA form, the CDR3 reads TGTGCCAGCAGCTTTAGCGGGAGAGGCAGGGAGACCCAGTACTTC. It encodes CASSFSGRGRETQYF.

CDR3 DNA: TGTGCCATCAGTGGTCCCGGGACTAGCGGGATAGGCTACGAGCAGTACTTC. It translates to CAISGPGTSGIGYEQYF. The V and J genes are TRBV10-3 and TRBJ2-7; TRBD2 matches at 13 bases. Germline V gene lookup returns CDR1 ENHRY and CDR2 SYGVKD. CDR3 size: 17 residues. V was clipped by 4 bases and J by 3 bases; unmatched bases: 9.

In this sample, this clone turned up once. The chain joins TRBV6-5 to TRBJ1-1, with a possible D match to TRBD1 (6 bases). V was shortened by 7 bases and J by 4 bases, with 16 bases between the two germline ends. CDR1 and CDR2 from the germline V gene are MNHEY and SVGAGI. The CDR3 consists of 14 residues. The CDR3, as DNA: TGTGCCAGCACCCACAGGGATTCAGTCACTGAAGCTTTCTTT. This encodes CASTHRDSVTEAFF.

The chain links TRBV4-3 to TRBJ2-3; D is unresolved. V lost 1 base and J 6 bases, leaving 11 bases between the germline ends. The germline gives CDR1 LGHNA, CDR2 YSLEER. This CDR3 region has 14 residues. The CDR3 loop reads CASSQVQDGDTQYF. In DNA, the CDR3 is TGCGCCAGCAGCCAAGTACAAGATGGGGATACGCAGTATTTT.

The chain links TRBV30 to TRBJ2-1; 11 bases line up with TRBD1. CDR1 GTSNPN and CDR2 SVGIG come from the germline V gene (reference sequence). This CDR3 contains 16 residues. With 4 bases clipped from V and 6 bases from J, the junction kept 11 bases outside the gene matches. CDR3: CAWNTPGTGGSNEQFF. The CDR3 DNA sequence: TGTGCCTGGAATACCCCCGGGACAGGGGGGTCCAATGAGCAGTTCTTC.

The genes are TRBV4-3 and TRBJ2-1, with D perhaps TRBD2 (5 bases). Trimming stripped 4 bases from V and 0 bases from J, with 19 bases between. There are 18 residues in the CDR3. CDR1 and CDR2 (germline): LGHNA, YSLEER. The CDR3 loop reads CASSPVVAGTISYNEQFF. The CDR3 bases are TGCGCCAGCAGCCCCGTCGTGGCGGGCACTATCTCCTACAATGAGCAGTTCTTC.

The CDR3 coding sequence is TGCGCCAGCAGCTTGGGGGGACTAGCGGTCTCCGAGCAGTACTTC. This gives the protein CASSLGGLAVSEQYF. This chain uses TRBV5-1 with TRBJ2-7, with 11 bases that match TRBD2. The CDR3 extends over 15 amino acids. Germline V gene data show CDR1 as SGHRS and CDR2 as YFSETQ. J lost 6 bases, V lost 0 bases, and 5 bases had no gene match.